The 22 T cell receptor beta chains below all came from one sample that was sequenced in a study of T cell clonotyping in hematopoietic cell transplantation. Only in-frame clones appear in the TCRdb table, and some are missing; sequencing was by immunoSEQ multiplex PCR. The data contain about 69,000 clones, less than 96% of them singletons. The sample's time point: recipient sample about 28 days before transplant, after cytoreduction. Sample: peripheral blood mononuclear cells, taken before stem cell transplant. These TCRs come from a woman aged 45-65 years with acute myeloid leukemia. Some clones in this sample may be carry-over from other donors' samples.

The genes are TRBV5-6 and TRBJ1-2, with TRBD1 matching 10 bases. Germline CDR1 SGHDT, CDR2 YYEEEE. This CDR3 is 18 amino acids long. Trimming cost V 3 bases and J 4 bases; bases outside gene matches: 15. The CDR3 nucleotides read TGTGCCAGCAGCTCCCTAGGGGACAGGGGTGCCCCTTTCTATGGCTACACCTTC. Residues: CASSSLGDRGAPFYGYTF.

This chain joins TRBV6-5 and TRBJ1-5; D remains unclear. This CDR3 region has 13 residues. Germline CDR1 and CDR2: MNHEY and SVGAGI. This CDR3 is CGTRRYENQPQHF. As DNA, the CDR3 is TGTGGAACCCGACGGTACGAAAATCAGCCCCAGCATTTT.

The V call is TRBV19, the J call TRBJ2-3; the match to TRBD2 covers 10 bases. V shed 4 bases and J 0 bases; nucleotides not matched to a gene: 4. CDR1 LNHDA and CDR2 SQIVND come from the germline V gene (reference sequence). The CDR3 is 16 amino acids. The chain's CDR3 is CASSKTSGPSTDTQYF. CDR3 DNA sequence: TGTGCCAGTAGTAAGACTAGCGGGCCAAGCACAGATACGCAGTATTTT.

The chain carries TRBV19 and TRBJ1-1, with a possible D match to TRBD1 (5 bases). Germline values: CDR1 LNHDA, CDR2 SQIVND (reference sequence). Between the trimmed V and J ends, which lost 7 bases and 1 base, there was a span of 19 bases. CDR3 length equals 16 residues. CDR3 loop: CASNDRGGIWNTEAFF. The CDR3 DNA follows: TGTGCCAGTAACGACCGGGGGGGAATCTGGAACACTGAAGCTTTCTTT.

CDR3 sequence reads: CASSGTGNSPLHF. Written as DNA, the CDR3 is TGTGCCAGCAGTGGGACAGGGAATTCACCCCTCCACTTT. The chain joins TRBV2 to TRBJ1-6; 8 bases map to TRBD1. CDR1 SNHLY and CDR2 FYNNEI come from the germline V gene. The CDR3 is 13 residues long. The V segment lost 4 bases and the J segment 7 bases; nucleotides outside the gene matches: 0.

This clone has a handful of counts. V usage is TRBV19 and J usage is TRBJ1-5; D is undetermined. This CDR3 is built from 15 residues. Trimming took off 0 bases at V and 5 bases at J, with 11 bases between the two ends. Germline assignment: CDR1 LNHDA and CDR2 SQIVND (reference sequence). CDR3 bases: TGTGCCAGTAGTATAGATCGGTCACTCTATCAGCCCCAGCATTTT. Encoded protein: CASSIDRSLYQPQHF.

For this clone: The junction departs from the called germline gene at one end, perhaps through a read error. The chain joins TRBV15 to TRBJ2-5, with 7 bases lining up with TRBD2. The CDR3 totals 14 residues. The germline V gene has CDR1 LNHNV and CDR2 YYDKDF (reference sequence). This chain's CDR3 is CATSRGRAGETQYF. In nucleotides, the CDR3 is TGTGCCACCAGTAGAGGGAGGGCAGGGGAGACCCAGTACTTC. Using reference TRBV15 and TRBJ2-5 for the parts outside the CDR3, the full variable domain is DAMVIQNPRYQVTQFGKPVTLSCSQTLNHNVMYWYQQKSSQAPKLLFHYYDKDFNNEADTPDNFQSRRPNTSFCFLDIRSPGLGDTAMYLCATSRGRAGETQYFGPGTRLLVL.

The rearrangement uses TRBV10-3 and TRBJ2-7; 8 nucleotides match TRBD1. Germline-derived CDR1 and CDR2 are ENHRY and SYGVKD. The length of the CDR3 is 12 residues. V trimming: 8 bases; J trimming: 2 bases; junction bases outside the gene matches: 2. The CDR3 region has the DNA TGTGCCATCCGGACAGGGACCTACGAGCAGTACTTC. Translating it yields CAIRTGTYEQYF.

The genes are TRBV19 and TRBJ2-2; 10 bases agree with TRBD2. The germline CDR1 and CDR2 sequences are LNHDA and SQIVND (reference sequence). J lost 7 bases, V lost 3 bases, and 20 bases had no gene match. The CDR3 has 20 residues. The CDR3, as DNA: TGTGCCAGTAGTATCCCCGGGACGTTAGCGGGAGGTCAATACCGCGGGGAGCTGTTTTTT. This encodes CASSIPGTLAGGQYRGELFF.

The V gene is TRBV19, the J gene TRBJ1-6, with TRBD1 matching 9 bases. V gave up 8 bases and J gave up 8 bases; unmatched junction bases: 7. The CDR3 length is 14 residues. Germline V gene lookup returns CDR1 LNHDA and CDR2 SQIVND (reference sequence). DNA of the CDR3: TGTGCCAGTGCGGTCCGGGACAGGGATTCACCCCTCCACTTT. It codes for CASAVRDRDSPLHF.

The genes are TRBV30 and TRBJ2-2, with 11 bases identical to TRBD2. V gave up 3 bases and J gave up 2 bases; unmatched junction bases: 2. Germline loops: CDR1 GTSNPN, CDR2 SVGIG (reference sequence). CDR3 size: 15 residues. The CDR3 coding sequence is TGTGCCTGGAGCCGACTAGCGGGAAACACCGGGGAGCTGTTTTTT. Protein product: CAWSRLAGNTGELFF.

The table lists this clone with a count of one. The chain has TRBV10-2 and TRBJ2-3; TRBD1 or TRBD2 may be the D gene (5 bases each). Germline CDR1 is WSHSY and CDR2 is SAAADI. Trimming took off 6 bases at V and 0 bases at J, with 10 bases between the two ends. The CDR3 sequence is 14 residues long. In nucleotides, the CDR3 is TGCGCCAGCAGAAGAGGGGCCAGCACAGATACGCAGTATTTT. This translates into CASRRGASTDTQYF.

The chain has TRBV19 and TRBJ1-2; a possible D gene is TRBD1 (5 bases). V was shortened by 4 bases and J by 3 bases, with 15 bases between the two germline ends. Germline values: CDR1 LNHDA, CDR2 SQIVND (reference sequence). The CDR3 has 15 residues. The CDR3 DNA is TGTGCCAGTAGTAACCTACAGGACACCTACTATGGCTACACCTTC. Translated, it gives CASSNLQDTYYGYTF.

V is TRBV6-1 and J is TRBJ2-7; D is unresolved. CDR1 and CDR2 (germline): MNHNS, SASEGT. This CDR3 is built from 15 residues. Trimming cost V 5 bases and J 0 bases, with 14 bases left between them. The CDR3 nucleotides are TGTGCCAGCAGTAGGCCTTCTGGAAGCTCCTACGAGCAGTACTTC. Its protein is CASSRPSGSSYEQYF.

The genes are TRBV20-1 and TRBJ2-3; no clear D gene. V was cut by 6 bases and J by 2 bases, with 6 bases left in between. The CDR3 loop spans 11 amino acids. Germline CDR1 reads DFQATT; CDR2 reads SNEGSKA (reference sequence). CDR3 bases: TGCAGTGCATATTTCACAGATACGCAGTATTTT. Translation gives CSAYFTDTQYF.

This chain uses TRBV7-9 with TRBJ2-1, with 9 bases fitting TRBD2. The J segment lost 8 bases and the V segment lost 1 base, leaving 6 bases of the junction unmatched. Germline CDR1 is SEHNR and CDR2 is FQNEAQ (reference sequence). This CDR3 contains 15 residues. CDR3 in DNA: TGTGCCAGCAGCTTAGTGATTAGCGGGAGCTATGAGCAGTTCTTC. Protein product: CASSLVISGSYEQFF.

The chain uses TRBV30 and TRBJ2-2; 7 bases line up with TRBD2. This CDR3 is 14 amino acids long. After removal of 8 bases from V and 6 bases from J, the junction contained 12 bases not matched to a gene. In germline, CDR1 is GTSNPN, CDR2 SVGIG (reference sequence). CDR3 coding DNA: TGTGCCCGCCATACTAGCGCGGTTCCCGGGGAGCTGTTTTTT. Protein sequence: CARHTSAVPGELFF.

The J gene is TRBJ2-2, the V gene TRBV10-3, with D perhaps given as TRBD1 or TRBD2 (5 bases each). V was shortened by 8 bases and J by 0 bases, with 7 bases between the two germline ends. This CDR3 has 13 residues. The V gene's germline CDR1 is ENHRY and CDR2 SYGVKD. The CDR3 DNA reads as TGTGCCATCGGGACGGCGAACACCGGGGAGCTGTTTTTT. This gives the protein CAIGTANTGELFF.

This clone was recorded once. The rearrangement links TRBV11-3 to TRBJ1-1; the D gene is possibly TRBD1 (6 bases). The CDR3 loop spans 13 amino acids. Trimming removed 2 bases from V and 5 bases from J, with 9 bases in between. Germline V gene sequence: CDR1 SGHNT, CDR2 YENEEA. The DNA of the CDR3 is TGTGCCAGCAGCTTAACAGGGTTTACTGAAGCTTTCTTT. It codes for CASSLTGFTEAFF.

This sequence joins TRBV2 and TRBJ2-5, with 7 nucleotides matching TRBD1. Germline CDR1 and CDR2: SNHLY and FYNNEI. V lost 5 bases and J lost 5; bases outside the gene matches: 11. The CDR3 is 15 residues long. This CDR3 is CASSYRDRASETQYF. CDR3 bases: TGTGCCAGCAGTTACCGGGACAGAGCCTCTGAGACCCAGTACTTC.

V and J are TRBV5-6 and TRBJ2-5, with unresolved D. The V end was cut by 0 bases, the J end by 7 bases, with 16 bases between. There are 15 residues in the CDR3. CDR1 is SGHDT, CDR2 YYEEEE, per germline. CDR3 sequence reads: CASSLVSGLGATQYF. The CDR3 DNA is TGTGCCAGCAGCTTGGTATCAGGTCTCGGTGCGACCCAGTACTTC.

J is TRBJ2-2 and V is TRBV7-8; tentative D call: TRBD1 (5 bases). CDR1 SGHVS and CDR2 FQNEAQ come from the germline V gene. V lost 5 bases, J lost 0 bases, and 16 bases lay in between. The CDR3 sequence is 17 residues long. CDR3 region: CASSPNPTGANTGELFF. In DNA, the CDR3 is TGTGCCAGCAGCCCTAACCCCACAGGAGCGAACACCGGGGAGCTGTTTTTT.